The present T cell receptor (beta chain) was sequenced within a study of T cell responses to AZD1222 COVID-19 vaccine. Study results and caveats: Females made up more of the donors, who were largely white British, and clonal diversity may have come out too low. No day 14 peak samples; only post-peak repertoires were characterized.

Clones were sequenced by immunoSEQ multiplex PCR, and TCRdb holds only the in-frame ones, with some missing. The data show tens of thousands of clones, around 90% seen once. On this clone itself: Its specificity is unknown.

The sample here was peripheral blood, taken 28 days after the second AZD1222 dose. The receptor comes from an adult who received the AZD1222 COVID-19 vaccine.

DNA for the CDR3: TGTGCCAGCAGCACGGGACAGATAACCGGGGAGCTGTTTTTT. Protein product: CASSTGQITGELFF. V gene TRBV6-5 combines with J gene TRBJ2-2, with 7 nucleotides matching TRBD1. The V gene's germline CDR1 is MNHEY and CDR2 SVGAGI. Trimming removed 6 bases from V and 5 bases from J; junction bases left unmatched: 6. The CDR3 is 14 residues long.